The table lists the clone carrying this T cell receptor (beta chain) with a count of one. Germline V CDR1 and CDR2: MNHEY, SVGEGT. The V and J ends lost 6 bases and 3 bases respectively, with 17 bases between them. The CDR3 runs 15 residues. This sample was included in a study of blood T cell repertoires in COVID-19. Study at large: There were acute and convalescent COVID-19 samples, and they came from the United States, Italy and Spain. Sample material is recorded as cDNA or gDNA derived from T cells, B-cell-depleted T cells, or PBMCs.

Original data processing: From reference gene primer amplification, estimates of nucleated cell counts were derived. TCRdb keeps only in-frame clones here, not all; method: immunoSEQ multiplex PCR. That table is the source of V, J and clone size, and D and trimming were worked out from the DNA. The sample has about 150,000 clones, approximately 73% seen once; the top ten hold roughly 3.7%. This clonotype was sampled from a woman of 80 years or more with acute or convalescent COVID-19. The chain uses TRBV6-2 or TRBV6-3 and TRBJ1-2; D is perhaps TRBD1 (6 bases). The sequencing input was peripheral blood. CDR3 sequence: CASSADSWRDYGYTF. The CDR3 DNA follows: TGTGCCAGCAGCGCGGACAGCTGGCGCGACTATGGCTACACCTTC.